The following is a T cell receptor (beta chain) sequence with its context. The sample comes from a study of CD8 T cells in Susac syndrome. Random hexamers were used to reverse transcribe about 0.5 to 1 ug of RNA. Via MiXCR, TCRdb re-called the immunoSEQ multiplex PCR reads, giving one row per CDR3 protein. Of around 69,000 distinct CDR3 sequences listed, 95% to 96% are singletons. Input material: CD4+ T cells from PBMCs. This TCR was sampled from a human donor with multiple sclerosis.

CDR3 DNA: TGTGCCAGCAGTTTCGGGAGTAACTATGGCTACACCTTC. Residues: CASSFGSNYGYTF. The V gene is TRBV12-3 or TRBV12-4, the J gene TRBJ1-2; D is undetermined. The CDR3 has 13 amino acids. The V end was cut by 3 bases, the J end by 1 base, with 6 bases between.